The rows below give T cell receptor beta chains drawn from one sample of a study of type 1 regulatory T cells. One entry per CDR3 protein results from TCRdb running MiXCR on the reads. This table holds some 89,000 distinct CDR3 sequences, roughly a third found once. Material: CD4+ T cells, either the whole sample or a sorted fraction (not recorded which). The origin of the receptors is a human donor in good health. The CDR3 runs from the conserved cysteine through the conserved F or W. The D gene is left open where the match is weak. Where a row states a size, it is once, few, many or the class of an expanded clone; other rows omit it.

v_gene: TRBV12-3/TRBV12-4
j_gene: TRBJ2-3
d_gene: NA
len: 13
abundance: few
CDR3nt: TGTGCCAGCAGTTTGGTCCGCACAGATACGCAGTATTTT
CDR3aa: CASSLVRTDTQYF

v_gene: TRBV2
j_gene: TRBJ2-7
d_gene: TRBD1
len: 15
abundance: few
CDR3nt: TGTGCCAGCAGTGTCGAGACAGGGGGCTTGTACGAGCAGTACTTC
CDR3aa: CASSVETGGLYEQYF

v_gene: TRBV18
j_gene: TRBJ2-1
d_gene: TRBD1
len: 13
abundance: NA
CDR3nt: TGTGCCAGCTCCTCAGGACAGGACGCTGAGCAGTTCTTC
CDR3aa: CASSSGQDAEQFF

v_gene: TRBV10-1
j_gene: TRBJ1-1
d_gene: NA
len: 12
abundance: NA
CDR3nt: TGCGCCAGCAGTGACTCGGGCCGGGAGACTTTCTTT
CDR3aa: CASSDSGRETFF

v_gene: TRBV20-1
j_gene: TRBJ2-3
d_gene: TRBD2
len: 13
abundance: few
CDR3nt: TGCAGTGCTAGACAAGCGGGAGTAGATACGCAGTATTTT
CDR3aa: CSARQAGVDTQYF

v_gene: TRBV20-1
j_gene: TRBJ2-3
d_gene: TRBD2
len: 14
abundance: few
CDR3nt: TGCAGTGCTAAGACTAGCGGGGGCACAGATACGCAGTATTTT
CDR3aa: CSAKTSGGTDTQYF

v_gene: TRBV10-2
j_gene: TRBJ2-7
d_gene: TRBD2
len: 14
abundance: NA
CDR3nt: TGCGCCAGCAGTGAGACTAGCGGGAACCACGAGCAGTACTTC
CDR3aa: CASSETSGNHEQYF

v_gene: TRBV5-5
j_gene: TRBJ2-7
d_gene: TRBD2
len: 17
abundance: few
CDR3nt: TGTGCCAGCAGCTTGAGGCTAGCGGGAGGACAATTGGGCGAGCAGTACTTC
CDR3aa: CASSLRLAGGQLGEQYF

v_gene: TRBV7-9
j_gene: TRBJ1-2
d_gene: NA
len: 12
abundance: few
CDR3nt: TGTGCCAGCAGCCCCCCACTGGGAGGCTACACCTTC
CDR3aa: CASSPPLGGYTF

v_gene: TRBV6-2/TRBV6-3
j_gene: TRBJ2-1
d_gene: TRBD2
len: 21
abundance: few
CDR3nt: TGTGCCAGCAGTCCCGGCGGGACTAGCGGGAGAGTACTGAGGAGGCACAATGAGCAGTTCTTC
CDR3aa: CASSPGGTSGRVLRRHNEQFF

v_gene: TRBV28
j_gene: TRBJ2-7
d_gene: NA
len: 10
abundance: few
CDR3nt: TGTGCCACCGCCTCCTACGAGCAGTACTTC
CDR3aa: CATASYEQYF

v_gene: TRBV6-2/TRBV6-3
j_gene: TRBJ2-5
d_gene: NA
len: 11
abundance: many
CDR3nt: TGTGCCAGCAGCTTACAAGAGACCCAGTACTTC
CDR3aa: CASSLQETQYF

v_gene: TRBV12-3/TRBV12-4
j_gene: TRBJ2-7
d_gene: TRBD2
len: 15
abundance: NA
CDR3nt: TGTGCCAGCAGTACCCCAGGCCCGCGGGAGTACGAGCAGTACTTC
CDR3aa: CASSTPGPREYEQYF

v_gene: TRBV4-1
j_gene: TRBJ2-7
d_gene: TRBD1
len: 14
abundance: NA
CDR3nt: TGCGCCAGCAGCCCGACAGGGGTTGCCTACGAGCAGTACTTC
CDR3aa: CASSPTGVAYEQYF

v_gene: TRBV20-1
j_gene: TRBJ1-1
d_gene: NA
len: 13
abundance: NA
CDR3nt: TGCAGTGCTTCCCTTCAGCGGACGGCTGAAGCTTTCTTT
CDR3aa: CSASLQRTAEAFF

v_gene: TRBV19
j_gene: TRBJ1-5
d_gene: NA
len: 14
abundance: NA
CDR3nt: TGTGCCAGTAGAGAGACAGACGGATGGCAGCCCCAGCATTTT
CDR3aa: CASRETDGWQPQHF

v_gene: TRBV6-1
j_gene: TRBJ1-1
d_gene: TRBD1
len: 14
abundance: NA
CDR3nt: TGTGCCAGCAGTGCCCCGGGACAGGGTCGGGTTGCTTTCTTT
CDR3aa: CASSAPGQGRVAFF

v_gene: TRBV11-2
j_gene: TRBJ1-1
d_gene: NA
len: 14
abundance: few
CDR3nt: TGTGCCAGCAGCTTACATAACGCGAACACTGAAGCTTTCTTT
CDR3aa: CASSLHNANTEAFF

v_gene: TRBV27
j_gene: TRBJ1-2
d_gene: TRBD1
len: 13
abundance: NA
CDR3nt: TGTGCCAGCAGCCCGCGGGACAGGGATGGCTACACCTTC
CDR3aa: CASSPRDRDGYTF

v_gene: TRBV7-9
j_gene: TRBJ2-3
d_gene: NA
len: 14
abundance: few
CDR3nt: TGTGCCAGCAGCTGGGTAACTAGCACAGATACGCAGTATTTT
CDR3aa: CASSWVTSTDTQYF

v_gene: TRBV7-9
j_gene: TRBJ1-6
d_gene: NA
len: 15
abundance: NA
CDR3nt: TGTGCCAGCAGCTTCGCAACCCACTATAATTCACGCCTCCACTTT
CDR3aa: CASSFATHYNSRLHF

v_gene: TRBV20-1
j_gene: TRBJ2-3
d_gene: TRBD2
len: 14
abundance: few
CDR3nt: TGCAGTGCGTGGACTAGCGGGACGGGAGATACGCAGTATTTT
CDR3aa: CSAWTSGTGDTQYF

v_gene: TRBV6-5
j_gene: TRBJ1-3
d_gene: NA
len: 12
abundance: NA
CDR3nt: TGTGCCAGCAGTGAGAACGGAAACACCATATATTTT
CDR3aa: CASSENGNTIYF

v_gene: TRBV20-1
j_gene: TRBJ2-7
d_gene: NA
len: 11
abundance: NA
CDR3nt: TGCAGTGCCTGGTCCCCCTACGAGCAGTACTTC
CDR3aa: CSAWSPYEQYF

v_gene: TRBV7-9
j_gene: TRBJ2-7
d_gene: NA
len: 15
abundance: NA
CDR3nt: TGTGCCAGCAGCAACCCGCGGGAAGGGTACTACGAGCAGTACTTC
CDR3aa: CASSNPREGYYEQYF

v_gene: TRBV11-1
j_gene: TRBJ2-5
d_gene: TRBD2
len: 16
abundance: few
CDR3nt: TGTGCCAGCAGCTTAACGAGACTAGCGGACCAAGAGACCCAGTACTTC
CDR3aa: CASSLTRLADQETQYF

v_gene: TRBV20-1
j_gene: TRBJ1-3
d_gene: NA
len: 14
abundance: medium-sized
CDR3nt: TGCAGTGCTACTGGGGGCTTGTCTGGAAACACCATATATTTT
CDR3aa: CSATGGLSGNTIYF

v_gene: TRBV10-3
j_gene: TRBJ2-6
d_gene: TRBD1
len: 18
abundance: once
CDR3nt: TGTGCCATCAGTGAGGATGCCGGGACAGGGTCTGGGGCCAACGTCCTGACTTTC
CDR3aa: CAISEDAGTGSGANVLTF

v_gene: TRBV5-6
j_gene: TRBJ2-1
d_gene: NA
len: 12
abundance: NA
CDR3nt: TGTGCCAGCAGCTCGTGGTCAGGGGAGCAGTTCTTC
CDR3aa: CASSSWSGEQFF

v_gene: TRBV5-1
j_gene: TRBJ2-1
d_gene: TRBD2
len: 14
abundance: once
CDR3nt: TGCGCCAGCAAAAGGGTAGCGGGAGATGGTGAGCAGTTCTTC
CDR3aa: CASKRVAGDGEQFF

v_gene: TRBV7-2
j_gene: TRBJ2-5
d_gene: NA
len: 14
abundance: few
CDR3nt: TGTGCCAGCAGCCTAACCCAGGGTGGTGAGACCCAGTACTTC
CDR3aa: CASSLTQGGETQYF

v_gene: TRBV5-5
j_gene: TRBJ1-2
d_gene: TRBD1
len: 19
abundance: NA
CDR3nt: TGTGCCAGCAGCGAAAGGAAGACGACAGGGGCGTCCTACACCTATGGCTACACCTTC
CDR3aa: CASSERKTTGASYTYGYTF

v_gene: TRBV7-2
j_gene: TRBJ1-2
d_gene: NA
len: 14
abundance: few
CDR3nt: TGTGCCAGCAGCCCCCGTAGACAGACAGATGGCTACACCTTC
CDR3aa: CASSPRRQTDGYTF

v_gene: TRBV28
j_gene: TRBJ2-7
d_gene: NA
len: 13
abundance: few
CDR3nt: TGTGCCAGCAGTTTCGGGCTTGGCTACGAGCAGTACTTC
CDR3aa: CASSFGLGYEQYF

v_gene: TRBV4-1
j_gene: TRBJ2-7
d_gene: TRBD2
len: 16
abundance: NA
CDR3nt: TGCGCCAGCAGCCAAGGGGAGGGAGCGCCTACCTACGAGCAGTACTTC
CDR3aa: CASSQGEGAPTYEQYF

v_gene: TRBV6-1
j_gene: TRBJ1-5
d_gene: NA
len: 14
abundance: few
CDR3nt: TGTGCCGGCTCGGACAGCACTAGCAATCAGCCCCAGCATTTT
CDR3aa: CAGSDSTSNQPQHF

v_gene: TRBV7-2
j_gene: TRBJ2-7
d_gene: TRBD1
len: 15
abundance: few
CDR3nt: TGTGCCAGCAGCTTAGAAGGGACAGGGTCATACGAGCAGTACTTC
CDR3aa: CASSLEGTGSYEQYF

v_gene: TRBV5-1
j_gene: TRBJ2-5
d_gene: NA
len: 17
abundance: NA
CDR3nt: TGCGCCAGCAGCCGTACGGGAACGGACAGCACACAAGAGACCCAGTACTTC
CDR3aa: CASSRTGTDSTQETQYF

v_gene: TRBV18
j_gene: TRBJ2-5
d_gene: TRBD1
len: 15
abundance: few
CDR3nt: TGTGCCAGCTCACCACTGGGACAGGTTCAAGAGACCCAGTACTTC
CDR3aa: CASSPLGQVQETQYF

v_gene: TRBV20-1
j_gene: TRBJ2-3
d_gene: NA
len: 14
abundance: NA
CDR3nt: TGCAGTACATTCCCTGCGGGGCGGTCGGATACGCAGTATTTT
CDR3aa: CSTFPAGRSDTQYF

v_gene: TRBV7-2
j_gene: TRBJ2-3
d_gene: NA
len: 11
abundance: NA
CDR3nt: TGTGCCAGCAGCTTACTGGGGACGCAGTATTTT
CDR3aa: CASSLLGTQYF

v_gene: TRBV7-9
j_gene: TRBJ2-1
d_gene: NA
len: 13
abundance: NA
CDR3nt: TGTGCCAGCAGCCCGACCGACGGGGGCGAGCAGTTCTTC
CDR3aa: CASSPTDGGEQFF

v_gene: TRBV5-1
j_gene: TRBJ2-1
d_gene: TRBD2
len: 16
abundance: NA
CDR3nt: TGCGCCAGCAGCTTGGCTAGCGGGAACTCCTACAATGAGCAGTTCTTC
CDR3aa: CASSLASGNSYNEQFF

v_gene: TRBV6-5
j_gene: TRBJ1-6
d_gene: NA
len: 14
abundance: NA
CDR3nt: TGTGCCAGCAGAAACAGGGCCGGCAATTCACCCCTCCACTTT
CDR3aa: CASRNRAGNSPLHF

v_gene: TRBV2
j_gene: TRBJ2-1
d_gene: TRBD2
len: 16
abundance: NA
CDR3nt: TGTGCCAGCAGTTGGGGACTAGCGGGGGGATACAATGAGCAGTTCTTC
CDR3aa: CASSWGLAGGYNEQFF

v_gene: TRBV20-1
j_gene: TRBJ1-2
d_gene: TRBD1
len: 12
abundance: NA
CDR3nt: TGCAGTTCTCCGGACAGGGGGCTTGGCTACACCTTC
CDR3aa: CSSPDRGLGYTF

v_gene: TRBV7-9
j_gene: TRBJ1-4
d_gene: NA
len: 15
abundance: once
CDR3nt: TGTGCCAGCAGCTTATTTGAATTGTCTAGTGAAAAACTGTTTTTT
CDR3aa: CASSLFELSSEKLFF

v_gene: TRBV29-1
j_gene: TRBJ2-7
d_gene: NA
len: 15
abundance: few
CDR3nt: TGCAGCGTTCTCGTTTCGGGCAGGGAAGCCTACGAGCAGTACTTC
CDR3aa: CSVLVSGREAYEQYF

v_gene: TRBV12-3/TRBV12-4
j_gene: TRBJ2-7
d_gene: NA
len: 13
abundance: few
CDR3nt: TGTGCCAGCAGTTTACAGCAGGGCTACGAGCAGTACTTC
CDR3aa: CASSLQQGYEQYF

v_gene: TRBV20-1
j_gene: TRBJ2-7
d_gene: NA
len: 15
abundance: many
CDR3nt: TGCAGTGCCGTCGTTAGTGGGAGGCCCTCCTACGAGCAGTACTTC
CDR3aa: CSAVVSGRPSYEQYF

v_gene: TRBV3-1
j_gene: TRBJ2-3
d_gene: TRBD2
len: 18
abundance: NA
CDR3nt: TGTGCCAGCAGCCACCCCACCGGGGGCGGGAGGAGCCCAGATACGCAGTATTTT
CDR3aa: CASSHPTGGGRSPDTQYF

v_gene: TRBV7-2
j_gene: TRBJ2-3
d_gene: NA
len: 16
abundance: few
CDR3nt: TGTGCCAGCAGCTTAGGAGGGACTGCGGGCACAGATACGCAGTATTTT
CDR3aa: CASSLGGTAGTDTQYF

v_gene: TRBV7-9
j_gene: TRBJ2-7
d_gene: TRBD2
len: 15
abundance: NA
CDR3nt: TGTGCCAGCAGCTTCGGGCGAACGACTAGCCGCGAGCAGTACTTC
CDR3aa: CASSFGRTTSREQYF

v_gene: TRBV5-1
j_gene: TRBJ2-5
d_gene: NA
len: 13
abundance: few
CDR3nt: TGCGCCAGCAGCTTATCTAGGACAGAGACCCAGTACTTC
CDR3aa: CASSLSRTETQYF

v_gene: TRBV5-5
j_gene: TRBJ1-5
d_gene: TRBD1
len: 17
abundance: NA
CDR3nt: TGTGCCAGCAGCTCCGGGACAGGGGCTTATAGCAATCAGCCCCAGCATTTT
CDR3aa: CASSSGTGAYSNQPQHF

v_gene: TRBV12-3/TRBV12-4
j_gene: TRBJ2-1
d_gene: NA
len: 15
abundance: NA
CDR3nt: TGTGCCAGCACCAAGGGACTTTCCCCGGGCGATGAGCAGTTCTTC
CDR3aa: CASTKGLSPGDEQFF